Shown below are 24 T cell receptor beta chains from a single sample sequenced in a study of T cells in Graves' hyperthyroidism and ophthalmopathy. TCR beta CDR3 regions were amplified from RNA transcripts. The HTBI primer set drove a first-round RT-PCR of the TCR CDR3. MiXCR, run by TCRdb on the multiplex PCR reads, gives a single entry per CDR3 protein. The profile shows fewer than 650,000 distinct CDR3 sequences, about 14% of them singletons. Material for sequencing was blood. These receptors all come from a woman aged 18-35 years with Graves' ophthalmopathy.

This chain joins TRBV13 and TRBJ2-4; 7 bases match TRBD2. CDR3 size: 17 residues. Per the germline V gene, CDR1 is PRHDT and CDR2 is FYEKMQ (reference sequence). V trimming: 5 bases; J trimming: 1 base; junction bases outside the gene matches: 11. CDR3 amino acids: CASSETGRGPAKNIQYF. For the CDR3, the DNA is TGTGCCAGCAGCGAAACGGGGAGGGGCCCCGCCAAAAACATTCAGTACTTC.

This clonotype was recorded at least ten times. This chain links TRBV6-1 with TRBJ2-5, with 15 bases lining up with TRBD2. The CDR3 has 15 amino acids. Germline V CDR1 and CDR2: MNHNS, SASEGT. The CDR3 nucleotides are TGTGCTACGTCCGGACTAGCGGGAGGGCAAGAGACCCAGTACTTC. Protein product: CATSGLAGGQETQYF.

This clonotype has at least ten counts. The V and J genes are TRBV2 and TRBJ2-7; 12 bases fit TRBD2. Germline values: CDR1 SNHLY, CDR2 FYNNEI. Trimming cost V 5 bases and J 2 bases; bases outside gene matches: 1. This CDR3 contains 14 residues. The CDR3 sequence: CASSRLAGAYEQYF. The CDR3 nucleotides read TGTGCCAGCAGTAGACTAGCGGGAGCCTACGAGCAGTACTTC.

This clonotype was detected many times. The chain carries TRBV24-1 and TRBJ2-1; the match to TRBD2 covers 7 bases. Germline CDR1 and CDR2: KGHDR and SFDVKD. Losses at the gene ends were 4 bases for V and 7 bases for J; bases not matched to a gene: 6. The CDR3 is 14 amino acids. The CDR3 DNA sequence: TGTGCCACCAGTGACCCTACCGGGGGGAATGAGCAGTTCTTC. Its protein product is CATSDPTGGNEQFF.

This clonotype was counted at least ten times. The chain uses TRBV6-6 and TRBJ1-4; D may be TRBD1 (5 bases). The CDR3 spans 16 residues. Germline V gene sequence: CDR1 MNHNY, CDR2 SVGAGI (reference sequence). V was pared by 2 bases and J by 3 bases, with 13 bases between. The chain's CDR3 is CASSYRFGASNEKLFF. CDR3 DNA: TGTGCCAGCAGTTACCGCTTCGGGGCATCTAATGAAAAACTGTTTTTT.

This clonotype was seen a few times. The chain couples TRBV27 to TRBJ1-5; 8 bases map to TRBD1. Germline V gene data show CDR1 as MNHEY and CDR2 as SMNVEV (reference sequence). V lost 5 bases to trimming and J lost 2 bases; unmatched junction nucleotides: 8. The CDR3 is 16 residues long. CDR3 DNA sequence: TGTGCCAGCAGTCCAAGAGTGGGACAGGGCAATCAGCCCCAGCATTTT. Translating it yields CASSPRVGQGNQPQHF.

The chain recombines TRBV11-2 with TRBJ1-5; 9 bases fit TRBD1. The V segment lost 5 bases and the J segment 5 bases; nucleotides outside the gene matches: 10. This CDR3 comprises 16 residues. CDR1 and CDR2 from the germline V gene are SGHAT and FQNNGV. The CDR3 nucleotides are TGTGCCAGCAGCCGTTCGGGACAGGGCCTTTATCAGCCCCAGCATTTT. Encoded protein: CASSRSGQGLYQPQHF. Based on the CDR3 plus reference TRBV11-2 and TRBJ1-5, the full variable domain is EAGVAQSPRYKIIEKRQSVAFWCNPISGHATLYWYQQILGQGPKLLIQFQNNGVVDDSQLPKDRFSAERLKGVDSTLKIQPAKLEDSAVYLCASSRSGQGLYQPQHFGDGTRLSIL.

This clonotype was picked up many times. The gene calls are TRBV28 and TRBJ2-3; TRBD2 matches at 8 bases. The germline V gene encodes CDR1 MDHEN and CDR2 SYDVKM. The CDR3 runs to 17 residues. Trimming removed 6 bases from V and 1 base from J; junction bases left unmatched: 12. The CDR3 loop reads CASSPYWREEGTDTQYF. DNA of the CDR3: TGTGCCAGCAGCCCGTACTGGCGGGAGGAAGGCACAGATACGCAGTATTTT.

At least ten counts were recorded for this clonotype. The chain uses TRBV27 and TRBJ2-2; either TRBD1 or TRBD2 may fit D (5 bases each). This CDR3 has 15 residues. V lost 7 bases and J 7 bases, leaving 19 bases between the germline ends. Germline V gives CDR1 MNHEY, CDR2 SMNVEV (reference sequence). DNA of the CDR3: TGTGCCAGCATAAACAGCCCGACAGAGGGCGGGGAGCTGTTTTTT. Amino acid sequence: CASINSPTEGGELFF.

This clonotype has just a few counts. V gene TRBV7-2 combines with J gene TRBJ1-6; 9 bases align to TRBD1. After removal of 0 bases from V and 11 bases from J, the junction contained 8 bases not matched to a gene. CDR1 is SGHTA and CDR2 is FQGNSA in the germline V gene. CDR3 length: 16 amino acids. The DNA of the CDR3 is TGTGCCAGCAGCTTAGCGCCGGGACAGGGTCGGGCACCCCTCCACTTT. It translates to CASSLAPGQGRAPLHF.

This clonotype has a single count. The V gene is TRBV25-1, the J gene TRBJ2-7; TRBD2 agrees at 12 bases. V trimming: 6 bases; J trimming: 6 bases; junction bases outside the gene matches: 3. The CDR3 is 13 amino acids. Germline V gene sequence: CDR1 MGHDK, CDR2 SYGVNS. The CDR3 is CASRLAGGGEQYF. The CDR3 coding sequence is TGTGCCAGCAGACTAGCGGGAGGAGGCGAGCAGTACTTC.

V is TRBV18 and J is TRBJ1-2; TRBD1 agrees at 8 bases. The germline CDR1 and CDR2 sequences are KGHSH and LQKENI. V dropped 4 bases and J dropped 4; count of bases not matched to a gene: 5. The CDR3 consists of 14 residues. The CDR3 region has the DNA TGTGCCAGCTCACGGACAGGGTCGAGCTATGGCTACACCTTC. It yields the protein CASSRTGSSYGYTF.

This chain joins TRBV7-7 and TRBJ2-7, with TRBD2 matching 9 bases. CDR3 length equals 15 residues. CDR1 SSHAT and CDR2 FNYEAQ come from the germline V gene (reference sequence). CDR3 coding DNA: TGTGCTAGCGCCCCGACTAGCGGCCTTTTCTACGAGCAGTACTTC. Translation gives CASAPTSGLFYEQYF.

The V gene is TRBV7-2, the J gene TRBJ2-2; 12 bases are shared with TRBD1. CDR3 size: 18 residues. Germline V gives CDR1 SGHTA, CDR2 FQGNSA. V lost 5 bases to trimming and J lost 7 bases; unmatched junction nucleotides: 14. Written as DNA, the CDR3 is TGTGCCAGCAGCCCGGGACAGGGGGCGGGAGGGCCGGGCGGGGAGCTGTTTTTT. Translating it yields CASSPGQGAGGPGGELFF.

The rearrangement links TRBV2 to TRBJ2-7; 9 bases are shared with TRBD2. CDR3 length equals 15 residues. Germline CDR1 and CDR2: SNHLY and FYNNEI. With 1 base clipped from V and 4 bases from J, the junction kept 5 bases outside the gene matches. CDR3 nucleotide sequence: TGTGCCAGCAGTGAAGATGGTAGCGGGAGTTACGAGCAGTACTTC. Its translation: CASSEDGSGSYEQYF.

This clonotype was observed many times. The chain couples TRBV6-2 or TRBV6-3 to TRBJ2-6; 10 positions match TRBD1. Germline CDR1 reads MNHEY; CDR2 reads SVGEGT. V shed 6 bases and J 0 bases; nucleotides not matched to a gene: 8. The CDR3 runs to 18 residues. This chain's CDR3 is CASSQDRGGSSGANVLTF. CDR3 DNA sequence: TGTGCCAGCAGCCAGGACAGGGGGGGATCCTCTGGGGCCAACGTCCTGACTTTC.

This clonotype has only a few counts. This chain joins TRBV20-1 and TRBJ1-4; possible D gene TRBD1, 5 bases. V was clipped by 0 bases and J by 7 bases, with 18 bases between them. The CDR3 has 16 amino acids. CDR1 DFQATT and CDR2 SNEGSKA come from the germline V gene (reference sequence). CDR3 loop: CSARDHVEGRGEKLFF. DNA for the CDR3: TGCAGTGCTAGAGATCATGTGGAGGGTAGGGGTGAAAAACTGTTTTTT.

The rearrangement joins TRBV24-1 to TRBJ2-4; 7 positions match TRBD1. J gave up 10 bases and V 6 bases, and 8 bases lay outside the gene matches. The germline CDR1 and CDR2 sequences are KGHDR and SFDVKD. The CDR3 sequence is 13 residues long. In DNA, the CDR3 is TGTGCCACCAGTCCAGGTGTACAGGGGATTCAGTACTTC. It translates to CATSPGVQGIQYF.

V is TRBV25-1 and J is TRBJ2-1; possible D gene TRBD2, 6 bases. The CDR3 loop spans 13 amino acids. V lost 11 bases and J lost 4, with 15 bases in between. CDR1 and CDR2 from the germline V gene are MGHDK and SYGVNS. The CDR3, as DNA: TGTGCCTGCGGCGGGGTTTTGTACAATGAGCAGTTCTTC. It is translated as CACGGVLYNEQFF.

This clonotype was picked up a small number of times. The V and J genes are TRBV10-2 and TRBJ1-3, with D unclear. V dropped 0 bases and J dropped 3 bases, with 3 bases sitting between them. The CDR3 length is 13 residues. In germline, CDR1 is WSHSY, CDR2 SAAADI. CDR3 nucleotides: TGCGCCAGCAGTGAGTCGGGTGGAAACACCATATATTTT. Its protein is CASSESGGNTIYF.

In its sample, this clonotype was seen many times. For the CDR3, the DNA is TGTGCCAGCAGCTCTTCGAGGGGGATAGCCAAAAACATTCAGTACTTC. This encodes CASSSSRGIAKNIQYF. The V call is TRBV7-8, the J call TRBJ2-4, with D perhaps matching TRBD1 (6 bases). Between the trimmed V and J ends, which lost 4 bases and 0 bases, there was a span of 13 bases. The CDR3 totals 16 residues. CDR1 SGHVS and CDR2 FQNEAQ come from the germline V gene.

This clonotype was counted only a few times. V and J are TRBV11-2 and TRBJ1-5; D gene ambiguous. Between the trimmed V and J ends, which lost 1 base and 8 bases, there was a span of 9 bases. The CDR3 loop spans 13 amino acids. Germline V gives CDR1 SGHAT, CDR2 FQNNGV. The CDR3 region is CASSLGEKKPQHF. CDR3 sequence (DNA): TGTGCCAGCAGCTTAGGGGAGAAGAAGCCCCAGCATTTT.

V and J are TRBV28 and TRBJ2-3, with 9 bases identical to TRBD2. Germline trimming cut 5 bases from V and 0 bases from J; bases unmatched to any gene: 12. The CDR3 totals 18 residues. Germline V CDR1 and CDR2: MDHEN, SYDVKM. In DNA form, the CDR3 reads TGTGCCAGCAGTCCGCTTGCTAGCGGGACCATGAGCACAGATACGCAGTATTTT. This codes for CASSPLASGTMSTDTQYF.

The rearrangement links TRBV9 to TRBJ2-7; 16 bases match TRBD2. This CDR3 has 16 amino acids. The ends lost 3 bases at V and 4 bases at J; junction bases unmatched: 4. Germline V gene lookup returns CDR1 SGDLS and CDR2 YYNGEE. The CDR3: CASSGGLAGGGYEQYF. The CDR3 coding sequence is TGTGCCAGCAGCGGGGGACTAGCGGGAGGGGGGTACGAGCAGTACTTC.